This TCR beta chain was profiled in a study of T cell changes during pregnancy in multiple sclerosis. CDR3 length: 11 residues. V was trimmed by 5 bases and J by 9 bases, leaving 9 bases between them. The germline gives CDR1 SNHLY, CDR2 FYNNEI. The method was immunoSEQ multiplex PCR; TCRdb's version includes in-frame clones alone and lacks a portion of them. This table holds fewer than 90,000 clones, roughly 95% found once. This chain links TRBV2 with TRBJ2-3; TRBD1 is a possible D gene (6 bases). The source of this sequence is a female donor in good health, enrolled as a control in a pregnancy study. Sample: peripheral blood, taken in the third trimester of pregnancy. DNA for the CDR3: TGTGCCAGCAGTACAGGGTACACGCAGTATTTT. It yields the protein CASSTGYTQYF.